This record covers a single TCR beta chain. Its specificity is unknown. Unique molecular identifiers were attached to individual cDNA molecules during library preparation. TCRdb used MiXCR to reprocess the reads, holding one entry per CDR3 protein. The sample lists around 120,000 distinct CDR3 sequences; 6.5% to 10% were seen once. This entry comes from a study of human T cells and chemical hapten exposure. Study background: Per-sample TCR yields varied mainly from small pooled library volume differences.

Findings of the study overall: DPC sensitization did not alter TCRs above 1 in 1000 frequency.

CDR1 and CDR2 from the germline V gene are DFQATT and SNEGSKA (reference sequence). V lost 7 bases and J lost 0, with 7 bases in between. This CDR3 spans 12 amino acids. Someone pulled total RNA out of unfractionated whole blood. Sequencing was carried out using whole blood. The J gene is TRBJ1-3, the V gene TRBV20-1; no clear D gene. The clonotype comes from a human donor in good health. Some clones in this sample may be carry-over from other donors' samples. The CDR3 region has the DNA TGCAGTGGTCTGGGCTCTGGAAACACCATATATTTT. Amino acids: CSGLGSGNTIYF.